The 21 T cell receptor beta chains below come from one sample, sequenced in a study of cytomegalovirus exposure and HLA in healthy donors. Profiling relied on immunoSEQ multiplex PCR, and the TCRdb table lists in-frame clones only, not all of them. The table includes under 150,000 clones, around nine tenths detected once. Source material: PBMCs. Receptors were obtained from a woman aged 18-29 years in good health and CMV-seropositive.

The chain combines TRBV9 with TRBJ1-1, with TRBD1 identical over 7 bases. Germline loops: CDR1 SGDLS, CDR2 YYNGEE. The CDR3 totals 14 residues. With 4 bases clipped from V and 6 bases from J, the junction kept 9 bases outside the gene matches. The CDR3 DNA follows: TGTGCCAGCAGCCCTAGTGGGACAGTGGCTGAAGCTTTCTTT. Translation: CASSPSGTVAEAFF.

CDR3 in DNA: TGCGCCAGCAGCTCTCACCCTAGCGGGGGAGAGGGGACCCAGTACTTC. The encoded protein is CASSSHPSGGEGTQYF. The chain combines TRBV5-1 with TRBJ2-5, with 10 nucleotides matching TRBD2. CDR3 length: 16 residues. The V segment lost 3 bases and the J segment 7 bases; nucleotides outside the gene matches: 12. Germline CDR1 is SGHRS and CDR2 is YFSETQ.

This rearrangement joins TRBV6-5 to TRBJ2-3; a weak D match, TRBD2 (6 bases). With 7 bases removed from V and 0 bases from J, the gap between germline ends came to 11 bases. The length of the CDR3 is 14 residues. Germline CDR1 and CDR2: MNHEY and SVGAGI. As DNA, the CDR3 is TGTGCCAGCACCTTTGCGGGGAGCACAGATACGCAGTATTTT. Encoded protein: CASTFAGSTDTQYF.

This clone was seen only once. V is TRBV10-3 and J is TRBJ1-4; D is undetermined. The germline V and J ends were trimmed by 2 bases and 4 bases, with 8 bases remaining between them. The CDR3 loop spans 14 amino acids. The germline V gene has CDR1 ENHRY and CDR2 SYGVKD. The CDR3 loop reads CAISEGGLNEKLFF. The CDR3 DNA reads TGTGCCATCAGTGAGGGCGGACTTAATGAAAAACTGTTTTTT.

In its sample, this clone was seen once. The chain links TRBV18 to TRBJ2-7; 9 nucleotides match TRBD1. Germline V gives CDR1 KGHSH, CDR2 LQKENI. Trimming took 1 base from V and 3 from J; bases not matched to a gene: 4. The CDR3 has 15 residues. DNA of the CDR3: TGTGCCAGCTCACCACTAATGGACAGGGGCTACGAGCAGTACTTC. Protein: CASSPLMDRGYEQYF.

The CDR3 nucleotides read TGTGCCAGCAGTCCCCGACAGGGATCTGGGGCCAACGTCCTGACTTTC. It codes for CASSPRQGSGANVLTF. The V gene is TRBV27, the J gene TRBJ2-6; 7 bases are a match to TRBD1. The CDR3 is 16 residues long. V lost 5 bases, J lost 1 base, and 5 bases stayed unmatched. The germline V gene encodes CDR1 MNHEY and CDR2 SMNVEV (reference sequence).

Only one count was recorded for this clone. This chain connects TRBV5-1 to TRBJ2-1, with 7 bases identical to TRBD2. The CDR3 extends over 15 amino acids. Germline V gene sequence: CDR1 SGHRS, CDR2 YFSETQ. Trimming cost V 3 bases and J 0 bases; bases outside gene matches: 3. CDR3 sequence (DNA): TGCGCCAGCAGCTCTCGACTAGCCTCCTACAATGAGCAGTTCTTC. Amino acid sequence: CASSSRLASYNEQFF.

V gene TRBV6-5 combines with J gene TRBJ1-2; TRBD1 agrees at 7 bases. The germline V gene encodes CDR1 MNHEY and CDR2 SVGAGI. V dropped 5 bases and J dropped 4; count of bases not matched to a gene: 7. The CDR3 extends over 14 amino acids. The DNA of the CDR3 is TGTGCCAGCAGTCGCGACAGGGCCCCCTATGGCTACACCTTC. Amino acid sequence: CASSRDRAPYGYTF.

The CDR3 region is CASSKAGASYSPLHF. The DNA for the CDR3 is TGTGCCAGTAGTAAGGCAGGGGCTTCATATTCACCCCTCCACTTT. This rearrangement joins TRBV19 to TRBJ1-6; a possible D gene is TRBD1 (6 bases). The germline gives CDR1 LNHDA, CDR2 SQIVND (reference sequence). The CDR3 spans 15 residues. Trimming pared 4 bases from V and 8 bases from J, leaving 15 bases between.

This clone was picked up a small number of times. The rearrangement joins TRBV27 to TRBJ1-6, with D possibly being TRBD1 (5 bases). The germline CDR1 and CDR2 sequences are MNHEY and SMNVEV (reference sequence). The CDR3 is 14 amino acids. The V and J ends lost 3 bases and 7 bases respectively, with 10 bases between them. The CDR3 coding sequence is TGTGCCAGCAGTTTTCCGGGGGGGAATTCACCCCTCCACTTT. As protein: CASSFPGGNSPLHF.

V and J are TRBV28 and TRBJ2-4, with a tentative D call TRBD2 (5 bases). The CDR3 runs to 14 residues. V lost 3 bases, J lost 0 bases, and 6 bases lay in between. CDR1 and CDR2 (germline): MDHEN, SYDVKM. The CDR3 reads CASSFRGAKNIQYF. In DNA, the CDR3 is TGTGCCAGCAGTTTTCGGGGAGCCAAAAACATTCAGTACTTC.

The chain has TRBV6-1 and TRBJ2-3, with D perhaps matching TRBD1 (5 bases). Germline loops: CDR1 MNHNS, CDR2 SASEGT. CDR3 length equals 13 residues. V was cut by 9 bases and J by 0 bases, with 10 bases left in between. The CDR3 sequence is CASRQSSTDTQYF. The CDR3 nucleotides read TGTGCCAGTAGACAGTCTAGCACAGATACGCAGTATTTT.

The chain couples TRBV5-1 to TRBJ2-7, with D perhaps TRBD1 (5 bases). Germline CDR1 and CDR2: SGHRS and YFSETQ. The CDR3 runs 13 residues. The ends were cut back, 0 bases at V and 6 bases at J, with 10 bases in the middle. Here the CDR3 DNA reads TGCGCCAGCAGCTTGGAAGGGGTCGGCGAGCAGTACTTC. Translating gives CASSLEGVGEQYF.

This clone was found once. The V gene is TRBV5-4, the J gene TRBJ1-6; D not certain. CDR1 is SGHNT, CDR2 YYREEE, per germline (reference sequence). CDR3 length: 16 residues. Trimming cost V 0 bases and J 6 bases, with 13 bases left between them. The CDR3 region is CASSLAGWGGNSPLHF. CDR3 nucleotides: TGTGCCAGCAGCTTGGCCGGGTGGGGAGGTAATTCACCCCTCCACTTT.

This sequence joins TRBV19 and TRBJ2-7; TRBD1 aligns across 10 bases. CDR1 LNHDA and CDR2 SQIVND come from the germline V gene (reference sequence). CDR3 size: 13 residues. Unmatched junction bases numbered 6, after V lost 7 bases and J lost 6 bases. The CDR3 is CASTNRDRGEQYF. DNA for the CDR3: TGTGCCAGTACTAACCGGGACAGGGGCGAGCAGTACTTC.

The chain is built from TRBV28 and TRBJ2-7; D is possibly TRBD2 (5 bases). This CDR3 is built from 11 residues. Looked up from germline, CDR1 is MDHEN and CDR2 is SYDVKM. V was trimmed by 6 bases and J by 7 bases, leaving 10 bases between them. The CDR3 coding sequence is TGTGCCAGCAGCGGGAATCCAGAGCAGTACTTC. It is translated as CASSGNPEQYF.

In its sample, this clone was seen once. The chain joins TRBV6-5 to TRBJ1-2; D remains ambiguous. Germline V gene lookup returns CDR1 MNHEY and CDR2 SVGAGI. The CDR3 runs 13 residues. V gave up 6 bases and J gave up 5 bases, with 13 bases separating them. The CDR3 DNA sequence: TGTGCCAGCAGCCTCCACAGTCGATATGGCTACACCTTC. Translated, it gives CASSLHSRYGYTF.

V usage is TRBV28 and J usage is TRBJ1-1; D gene uncertain. The germline CDR1 and CDR2 sequences are MDHEN and SYDVKM. Trimming removed 3 bases from V and 0 bases from J, with 17 bases in between. This CDR3 has 17 amino acids. The CDR3 here is CASSLAGGPWMNTEAFF. The CDR3 DNA reads as TGTGCCAGCAGTTTGGCAGGAGGACCTTGGATGAACACTGAAGCTTTCTTT. Filled out from reference TRBV28 and TRBJ1-1, the complete variable domain reads DVKVTQSSRYLVKRTGEKVFLECVQDMDHENMFWYRQDPGLGLRLIYFSYDVKMKEKGDIPEGYSVSREKKERFSLILESASTNQTSMYLCASSLAGGPWMNTEAFFGQGTRLTVV.

V is TRBV19 and J is TRBJ1-6; 12 nucleotides match TRBD1. Germline V gives CDR1 LNHDA, CDR2 SQIVND (reference sequence). J lost 8 bases, V lost 0 bases, and 11 bases had no gene match. The CDR3 runs to 19 residues. The CDR3, as DNA: TGTGCCAGTAGTATAGAGGGGACAGGGGGCTTCGCGTCTGATTCACCCCTCCACTTT. It is translated as CASSIEGTGGFASDSPLHF.

The chain combines TRBV7-6 with TRBJ2-1; the match to TRBD2 covers 11 bases. CDR1 is SGHVS and CDR2 is FNYEAQ in the germline V gene. J was trimmed by 0 bases and V by 1 base; bases with no gene match: 5. The CDR3 runs 18 residues. CDR3 bases: TGTGCCAGCAGCTTAGAGTCTAGCGGGAGGAGCTCCTACAATGAGCAGTTCTTC. This codes for CASSLESSGRSSYNEQFF.

The J gene is TRBJ2-3, the V gene TRBV10-3, with TRBD2 identical over 13 bases. Germline CDR1 is ENHRY and CDR2 is SYGVKD. Germline trimming cut 2 bases from V and 3 bases from J; bases unmatched to any gene: 5. This CDR3 has 17 amino acids. CDR3 coding DNA: TGTGCCATCAGTGAGACTAGCGGGAGGGCCGGGACAGATACGCAGTATTTT. Protein: CAISETSGRAGTDTQYF.